The following is a TCR beta chain sequence with its context. Its antigen is unknown. The data are from a study of CD8+CD57+ T cells in acquired aplastic anemia. Study-wide background: An average of 3.2 ug of DNA was obtained from sorted CD4+ and CD8+ cells.

Study-level findings and limits: CD8+ Simpson's diversity in patients was not significantly different from that in controls. Sharing between patients and controls was observed for over 25 CD8+ CDR3 sequences.

Germline V gives CDR1 DFQATT, CDR2 SNEGSKA (reference sequence). The CDR3 is 13 amino acids. V dropped 5 bases and J dropped 0 bases, with 11 bases sitting between them. Profiling that covered TCR beta VDJ and CDR3 relied on genomic DNA as its template. From the reads, TCRdb called clonotypes with MiXCR, one entry per CDR3 protein. Of around 290,000 distinct CDR3 sequences in the sample, roughly 53% were seen once. Selection for sequencing was limited to patients who had shown CD8+CD57+ cell expansion by flow cytometry. In all patients, the disease was severe acquired aplastic anemia. This sequence joins TRBV20-1 and TRBJ2-7; D uncertain. The source material was sorted CD4+, CD8+, or CD8+CD57+ T cells (not recorded which) from PBMCs. The sequence was collected from a human donor with aplastic anemia. The CDR3: CSAAVASSYEQYF. Written as DNA, the CDR3 is TGCAGTGCTGCGGTCGCCTCCTCCTACGAGCAGTACTTC.